One sample yielded the 9 T cell receptor beta chains listed below, sequenced in a study of shared clonotypes between healthy human individuals. CD45RO-negative cells were positively selected for CCR7, leaving out terminally differentiated effector memory CD45RA+ cells. TCRdb keeps only in-frame clones here, not all; method: immunoSEQ multiplex PCR. The sample holds hundreds of thousands of clones, approximately 96% seen once. The sample was naive CD8+ T cells sorted from blood. These receptors originate from a woman in her thirties in good health.

This chain joins TRBV28 and TRBJ1-1; TRBD1 might be the D (5 bases). CDR1 and CDR2 from the germline V gene are MDHEN and SYDVKM. The CDR3 contains 13 residues. Trimming removed 6 bases at V and 7 bases at J, with 15 bases between. CDR3 region: CASRALGVGEAFF. The CDR3 DNA sequence: TGTGCCAGCAGAGCCCTGGGGGTTGGTGAAGCTTTCTTT.

The genes are TRBV6-6 and TRBJ2-5; 11 bases map to TRBD2. The J call is doubtful: the DNA matches TRBJ2-7 better. The CDR3 covers 16 residues. In germline, CDR1 is MNHNY, CDR2 SVGAGI (reference sequence). CDR3 in amino acids: CASSPIAGGPSYEQYF. The CDR3 DNA follows: TGTGCCAGCAGTCCTATAGCGGGAGGGCCCTCCTACGAGCAGTACTTC.

The rearrangement joins TRBV9 to TRBJ2-1, with D uncertain. V gave up 3 bases and J gave up 1 base, with 14 bases separating them. The CDR3 covers 16 residues. Germline lookup yields CDR1 SGDLS and CDR2 YYNGEE. This CDR3 reads CASSGMGMGSYNEQFF. In nucleotides, the CDR3 is TGTGCCAGCAGCGGAATGGGTATGGGGTCCTACAATGAGCAGTTCTTC.

The chain employs TRBV29-1 and TRBJ2-7; 8 nucleotides line up with TRBD2. CDR3 length: 13 residues. Germline V CDR1 and CDR2: SQVTM, ANQGSEA. V lost 1 base and J lost 3; bases outside the gene matches: 2. The CDR3 loop reads CSVEVAGGYEQYF. The DNA for the CDR3 is TGCAGCGTTGAAGTTGCGGGGGGCTACGAGCAGTACTTC.

The rearrangement uses TRBV5-1 and TRBJ2-7; TRBD2 agrees at 8 bases. The CDR3 covers 20 residues. Germline CDR1 is SGHRS and CDR2 is YFSETQ. V lost 4 bases, J lost 6 bases, and 27 bases stayed unmatched. In DNA form, the CDR3 reads TGCGCCAGCAGCGGATTCCCAGCCCGGGAGACAAGCGGGAGATCGGGCGAGCAGTACTTC. Protein: CASSGFPARETSGRSGEQYF.

The CDR3 loop reads CASSEPIEGTDTQYF. CDR3 nucleotide sequence: TGTGCCAGCAGTGAGCCGATAGAGGGCACAGATACGCAGTATTTT. The rearrangement joins TRBV2 to TRBJ2-3, with unresolved D. V gave up 3 bases and J gave up 1 base, with 11 bases separating them. This CDR3 contains 15 residues. Germline CDR1 and CDR2: SNHLY and FYNNEI.

The J gene is TRBJ2-5, the V gene TRBV30; a weak D match, TRBD1 (5 bases). The CDR3 extends over 13 amino acids. Trimming took 8 bases from V and 5 from J, leaving 18 bases between them. Germline V gives CDR1 GTSNPN, CDR2 SVGIG (reference sequence). The CDR3 sequence is CAGKTQGRETQYF. The CDR3 DNA reads TGTGCCGGTAAAACTCAGGGAAGGGAGACCCAGTACTTC.

The CDR3 DNA reads as TGTGCCATCAGTGACAGGGGGAACACTGAAGCTTTCTTT. This translates into CAISDRGNTEAFF. The chain employs TRBV10-3 and TRBJ1-1; TRBD1 might be the D (6 bases). The CDR3 covers 13 residues. CDR1 ENHRY and CDR2 SYGVKD come from the germline V gene. Trimming removed 3 bases from V and 1 base from J, with 6 bases in between.

This clone was recorded once. This sequence joins TRBV4-2 and TRBJ2-7; D is perhaps TRBD1 or TRBD2 (5 bases each). V was cut by 0 bases and J by 4 bases, with 10 bases left in between. The germline gives CDR1 LGHNA, CDR2 YNFKEQ. The CDR3 consists of 14 residues. The CDR3 DNA follows: TGTGCCAGCAGCCAAGATCAGGGAGAATACGAGCAGTACTTC. Amino acids: CASSQDQGEYEQYF.